This T cell receptor beta chain is drawn from a study of technical replicates of blood from a handful of donors (dated 2017 in TCRdb). V is cut back by 4 bases and J by 5 bases, with 9 bases in the junction unmatched. The CDR3 spans 15 residues, from the cysteine through the phenylalanine. Only the CDR3 region is kept as DNA, spanning 45 bases read in frame from base 1. From the germline V gene, CDR1 is WSHSY and CDR2 is SAAADI. Concerning this clone: Its antigen is not yet known. Qualities for individual bases were not recorded, and no much larger clone is one base off.

Receptors were amplified or captured by the immunoSEQ multiplex PCR assay. The immuneACCESS repertoire file appears here via TCRdb, limited to in-frame rearrangements. These files lack a portion of the clones; in checked studies, under half of the deficit traces to unresolved V genes, and the cause of the others is not known. In all, the sample holds 80,000 to 85,000 clones, and about nine tenths of those were seen once. Of the sample, 0.41% is held by the ten largest clones. The sequence was collected from a human donor in good health. The sequenced material came from T cells isolated from PBMCs. This chain is built from TRBV10-2 and TRBJ2-7, with TRBD2 matching 9 junction bases. The CDR3 region reads CASSGNSGSSDEQYF. The sequence in DNA is TGCGCCAGCAGTGGGAATAGCGGGAGTTCGGACGAGCAGTACTTC.